This T cell receptor beta chain appears in the sequencing data of a study of cytomegalovirus exposure and HLA in healthy donors. General study findings and limits: The listing of 150 to 200 TCR beta chains classed them as cytomegalovirus-associated. Among the CMV-associated chains, a few were confirmed in vitro as specific for CMV antigens. Earlier results showed most TCR beta V segments being productive about 87% or about 30% of the time.

The germline V gene has CDR1 LGHNA and CDR2 YSLEER. The length of the CDR3 is 17 residues. V was clipped by 0 bases and J by 4 bases; unmatched bases: 5. PCR involved 60 Vbeta and 13 Jbeta primers. Sequencing was performed with immunoSEQ multiplex PCR; in TCRdb, only in-frame clones are kept and a portion is missing. The sample holds about 110,000 clones; 70% to 80% are singletons and the top ten take 3.1%. Remarks on this clone: The antigen is unknown.

V and J are TRBV4-3 and TRBJ2-3; TRBD1 agrees at 12 bases. This receptor was obtained from a woman between 35 and 50 years old in good health and CMV-seronegative. Material: PBMCs. CDR3 loop: CASSQDRDRGLPDTQYF. DNA of the CDR3: TGCGCCAGCAGCCAAGACCGGGACAGGGGGCTCCCAGATACGCAGTATTTT.